Detailed here is one T cell receptor beta chain. This sample is part of a study of control samples from healthy donors and cancer patients. Some clones are missing from TCRdb's copy, which holds only in-frame ones; the method was immunoSEQ multiplex PCR. The sample shows fewer than 80,000 clones, around 87% of them seen only once. The CDR3 sequence is 16 residues long. V lost 4 bases and J lost 3; bases outside the gene matches: 7. The germline V gene has CDR1 KGHSH and CDR2 LQKENI. The chain combines TRBV18 with TRBJ2-1, with 9 bases aligning to TRBD1. The source is a man in his fifties or sixties with colorectal cancer. Sequenced sample: PBMCs. CDR3 bases: TGTGCCAGCTCACTTGAGACAGGGGGGAACTACAATGAGCAGTTCTTC. Protein sequence: CASSLETGGNYNEQFF.